This T cell receptor beta chain was identified in a study of blood T cell repertoires in COVID-19. The germline gives CDR1 LNHDA, CDR2 SQIVND (reference sequence). The CDR3 is 11 residues long. Trimming took off 5 bases at V and 6 bases at J, with 5 bases between the two ends. Method: immunoSEQ multiplex PCR; TCRdb's copy keeps in-frame clones and lacks some. The sample holds some 350,000 clones, around 87% seen once. The specimen was PBMCs or T cells enriched from blood (not recorded which). The chain uses TRBV19 and TRBJ2-1; D remains unclear. The TCR sequence derives from a woman in her twenties or thirties who had recovered from COVID-19. The CDR3 DNA reads TGTGCCAGTAGTTCTTTCAATGAGCAGTTCTTC. It specifies CASSSFNEQFF.